This T cell receptor beta chain was recorded in a study of blood T cells in healthy people across ages. Overall study findings and caveats: Conclusively comparing naive with antigen-experienced cells was impossible with unsorted PBMCs. Higher diversity and more naive CD4+ cells were features of long-lived donors, compared to aged donors.

Germline CDR1 is MNHEY and CDR2 is SVGAGI. This CDR3 is built from 15 residues. Trimming stripped 0 bases from V and 1 base from J, with 8 bases between. Then a second PCR, running roughly 7 to 11 cycles, was carried out with a sample-barcoded 5' primer and a J-beta primer mix. The yield of each sample was at least 2.5 million CDR3-containing paired-end reads. TCRdb re-analysed the 5' RACE reads in MiXCR, keeping a single row per CDR3 protein. This table has almost 300,000 distinct CDR3 sequences, around 30% appearing once. Regarding this clonotype: Its antigen remains unknown.

The chain is built from TRBV6-5 and TRBJ2-3, with D maybe TRBD2 (6 bases). This clonotype originated in a woman in her 70s in good health. The specimen sequenced was blood. The CDR3 nucleotides read TGTGCCAGCAGTTACTCGGGGGAGGGCACAGATACGCAGTATTTT. It encodes CASSYSGEGTDTQYF.